Below, 29 T cell receptor beta chains from the same sample are listed, as sequenced in a study of shared clonotypes between healthy human individuals. Measured with immunoSEQ multiplex PCR; TCRdb has only the in-frame clones, and not every one. The repertoire has 850,000 to 1,200,000 clones, around 76% of them found once; the top ten carry 1.2% to 1.5%. Sequencing input: memory CD4+ T cells sorted from blood. The subset denotes: CD45RA-negative fraction. These receptors all come from a man younger than 35 in good health.

Of note for this clone: Different DNA sequences within this sample yield the same CDR3. The CDR3 coding sequence is TGTGCCAGCAGCCAAGGGCTAGCGGGAGTCTATGAGCAGTTCTTC. Amino acids: CASSQGLAGVYEQFF. The chain carries TRBV14 and TRBJ2-1, with 10 bases lining up with TRBD2. The CDR3 runs to 15 residues. With 1 base clipped from V and 8 bases from J, the junction kept 5 bases outside the gene matches. Germline loops: CDR1 SGHDN, CDR2 FVKESK. The full variable domain, in which reference TRBV14 and TRBJ2-1 provide the parts outside the CDR3, is EAGVTQFPSHSVIEKGQTVTLRCDPISGHDNLYWYRRVMGKEIKFLLHFVKESKQDESGMPNNRFLAERTGGTYSTLKVQPAELEDSGVYFCASSQGLAGVYEQFFGPGTRLTVL.

A few counts support this clone. This chain joins TRBV19 and TRBJ2-7; tentatively, D is TRBD2 (6 bases). Looked up from germline, CDR1 is LNHDA and CDR2 is SQIVND (reference sequence). The CDR3 spans 18 residues. Trimming took 1 base from V and 2 from J, leaving 21 bases between them. DNA of the CDR3: TGTGCCAGTAGTATAGCGGCCCCGGGGAGGCAGAGTCCCTACGAGCAGTACTTC. Amino acids: CASSIAAPGRQSPYEQYF.

This chain connects TRBV7-2 to TRBJ2-2; 8 positions match TRBD2. CDR1 SGHTA and CDR2 FQGNSA come from the germline V gene. Trimming took 2 bases from V and 8 from J; bases not matched to a gene: 16. The CDR3 runs to 18 residues. The CDR3, as DNA: TGTGCCAGCAGCTTAACCCCATTTGGTAGCGGGAAGGTTGGGGAGCTGTTTTTT. Translation gives CASSLTPFGSGKVGELFF.

Notes on this clone: Additional DNA sequences in this sample encode the identical CDR3. This CDR3 reads CASSLDAGGSTDTQYF. CDR3 nucleotide sequence: TGTGCCAGCAGCTTAGATGCGGGAGGAAGCACAGATACGCAGTATTTT. The chain is built from TRBV7-6 and TRBJ2-3, with 8 bases identical to TRBD2. The germline gives CDR1 SGHVS, CDR2 FNYEAQ. Trimming cost V 1 base and J 0 bases; bases outside gene matches: 3. The length of the CDR3 is 16 residues. The whole variable domain, filled in from reference TRBV7-6 and TRBJ2-3, reads GAGVSQSPRYKVTKRGQDVALRCDPISGHVSLYWYRQALGQGPEFLTYFNYEAQQDKSGLPNDRFSAERPEGSISTLTIQRTEQRDSAMYRCASSLDAGGSTDTQYFGPGTRLTVL.

This chain connects TRBV19 to TRBJ1-3, with TRBD1 as a possible D gene (6 bases). This CDR3 contains 17 residues. Germline-derived CDR1 and CDR2 are LNHDA and SQIVND (reference sequence). The germline V and J ends were trimmed by 3 bases and 0 bases, with 15 bases remaining between them. In DNA, the CDR3 is TGTGCCAGTAGTATGGCGGGACACTCGAGCTCTGGAAACACCATATATTTT. Protein: CASSMAGHSSSGNTIYF.

As to this clone: Within the sample, other DNA sequences also encode this same CDR3. This chain links TRBV6-1 with TRBJ2-7; a weak D match, TRBD1 (5 bases). Germline-derived CDR1 and CDR2 are MNHNS and SASEGT. V dropped 2 bases and J dropped 0 bases, with 8 bases sitting between them. CDR3 length: 14 residues. The CDR3 DNA is TGTGCCAGCAGTGAAAGGGGCCTCTCCTACGAGCAGTACTTC. The encoded protein is CASSERGLSYEQYF.

The chain uses TRBV6-6 and TRBJ2-5; D is uncertain. Germline values: CDR1 MNHNY, CDR2 SVGAGI (reference sequence). V was shortened by 7 bases and J by 2 bases, with 8 bases between the two germline ends. The CDR3 runs 12 residues. The CDR3 bases are TGTGCCAGCAAAACTACTCAAGAGACCCAGTACTTC. Encoded protein: CASKTTQETQYF.

This chain links TRBV6-5 with TRBJ2-5; TRBD2 matches at 11 bases. The CDR3 length is 15 residues. The germline gives CDR1 MNHEY, CDR2 SVGAGI. V lost 6 bases, J lost 1 base, and 4 bases stayed unmatched. The CDR3 nucleotides are TGTGCCAGCAGGAGTAGCGGGGGGGGCCAAGAGACCCAGTACTTC. It encodes CASRSSGGGQETQYF.

This clone was seen just once. This chain uses TRBV5-6 with TRBJ2-6, with 7 bases lining up with TRBD2. The J segment lost 0 bases and the V segment lost 0 bases, leaving 6 bases of the junction unmatched. Germline CDR1 reads SGHDT; CDR2 reads YYEEEE. The CDR3 covers 18 residues. CDR3 nucleotides: TGTGCCAGCAGCTTGGCCGGGGAGGGAGACTCTGGGGCCAACGTCCTGACTTTC. Encoded protein: CASSLAGEGDSGANVLTF.

V gene TRBV7-9 combines with J gene TRBJ1-5, with a tentative D call TRBD1 (5 bases). Trimming stripped 3 bases from V and 6 bases from J, with 9 bases between. CDR1 is SEHNR and CDR2 is FQNEAQ in the germline V gene (reference sequence). CDR3 length equals 13 residues. The chain's CDR3 is CASSLGGSQPQHF. The DNA of the CDR3 is TGTGCCAGCAGCTTGGGGGGAAGTCAGCCCCAGCATTTT.

V usage is TRBV28 and J usage is TRBJ2-4; 9 bases agree with TRBD2. J lost 0 bases, V lost 5 bases, and 11 bases had no gene match. From germline, CDR1 is MDHEN and CDR2 SYDVKM. CDR3 length equals 18 residues. The CDR3 sequence: CASSPRGGRAPAKNIQYF. The CDR3 bases are TGTGCCAGCAGTCCCAGGGGCGGGAGGGCCCCAGCCAAAAACATTCAGTACTTC.

The V and J genes are TRBV13 and TRBJ2-5; the D gene is possibly TRBD2 (6 bases). This CDR3 comprises 13 residues. The V end was cut by 5 bases, the J end by 5 bases, with 12 bases between. Germline V lookup: CDR1 PRHDT, CDR2 FYEKMQ (reference sequence). The CDR3 sequence: CASSDRDLETQYF. The CDR3 region has the DNA TGTGCCAGCAGCGACCGGGACTTGGAGACCCAGTACTTC.

The chain is built from TRBV9 and TRBJ2-7, with D tentatively TRBD2 (6 bases). The V gene's germline CDR1 is SGDLS and CDR2 YYNGEE. The CDR3 covers 17 residues. Deletions cut 4 bases from V and 3 bases from J, with 23 bases between. The CDR3 nucleotides read TGTGCCAGCAGCCCACCTCATGGCGGGGACCAAGACTACGAGCAGTACTTC. It codes for CASSPPHGGDQDYEQYF.

The V call is TRBV6-1, the J call TRBJ2-2; D tentatively fits TRBD1 or TRBD2 (6 bases each). This CDR3 is built from 15 residues. Trimming stripped 7 bases from V and 5 bases from J, with 17 bases between. The germline gives CDR1 MNHNS, CDR2 SASEGT. The CDR3 DNA reads TGTGCCAGCAACACACGGGGGCTCGGTACCGGGGAGCTGTTTTTT. Amino acids: CASNTRGLGTGELFF.

This chain uses TRBV2 with TRBJ2-7; a weak D match, TRBD2 (6 bases). The CDR3 spans 14 residues. Trimming took off 6 bases at V and 2 bases at J, with 14 bases between the two ends. Germline V gene lookup returns CDR1 SNHLY and CDR2 FYNNEI. DNA for the CDR3: TGTGCCAGCAGCCGGACCCCGGGGGCCTACGAGCAGTACTTC. This translates into CASSRTPGAYEQYF.

This clone has a single count. The V and J genes are TRBV19 and TRBJ1-5; 8 positions agree with TRBD1. CDR1 is LNHDA, CDR2 SQIVND, per germline (reference sequence). This CDR3 spans 17 amino acids. J was trimmed by 1 base and V by 3 bases; bases with no gene match: 8. This CDR3 is CASSITGQGRSNQPQHF. The CDR3 nucleotides are TGTGCCAGTAGTATCACCGGACAGGGAAGGAGCAATCAGCCCCAGCATTTT.

The chain links TRBV30 to TRBJ1-4; the D gene is possibly TRBD1 (6 bases). The V gene lost 2 bases and the J gene lost 4 bases, with 14 bases spanning the gap. The germline gives CDR1 GTSNPN, CDR2 SVGIG (reference sequence). This CDR3 is 15 amino acids long. The CDR3 here is CAWSPQTGRNEKLFF. The CDR3 nucleotides are TGTGCCTGGAGTCCCCAAACAGGGCGTAATGAAAAACTGTTTTTT.

J is TRBJ2-2 and V is TRBV9; D may be TRBD2 (6 bases). The CDR3 length is 17 residues. Germline V gene lookup returns CDR1 SGDLS and CDR2 YYNGEE. V lost 4 bases to trimming and J lost 5 bases, with 21 bases between them. CDR3 residues: CASSSLPRVGGTGELFF. The DNA of the CDR3 is TGTGCCAGCAGCTCCCTCCCCCGGGTGGGGGGTACCGGGGAGCTGTTTTTT.

V usage is TRBV18 and J usage is TRBJ1-1; D call uncertain. V dropped 2 bases and J dropped 0 bases, with 16 bases sitting between them. CDR1 and CDR2 from the germline V gene are KGHSH and LQKENI. This CDR3 contains 17 residues. This chain's CDR3 is CASSPSTATAMNTEAFF. The CDR3 region has the DNA TGTGCCAGCTCACCATCAACAGCAACCGCCATGAACACTGAAGCTTTCTTT.

This clone is a singleton in its sample. The rearrangement uses TRBV5-4 and TRBJ2-3; the match to TRBD2 covers 9 bases. The CDR3 contains 16 residues. Per germline, CDR1 SGHNT and CDR2 YYREEE (reference sequence). After removal of 0 bases from V and 10 bases from J, the junction contained 12 bases not matched to a gene. The CDR3 sequence: CASSLEGASGILAQYF. DNA of the CDR3: TGTGCCAGCAGCTTGGAGGGCGCTAGCGGGATTCTTGCGCAGTATTTT.

This clone has just one count. The V call is TRBV27, the J call TRBJ2-3; 7 positions match TRBD2. With V trimmed by 5 bases and J by 13 bases, 12 bases remained unmatched. This CDR3 is 13 amino acids long. Looked up from germline, CDR1 is MNHEY and CDR2 is SMNVEV (reference sequence). This chain's CDR3 is CASSPAGAIVKYF. The CDR3 DNA follows: TGTGCCAGCAGTCCCGCGGGAGCGATAGTGAAGTATTTT.

The rearrangement joins TRBV19 to TRBJ1-1; D gene unclear. The V and J ends lost 4 bases and 1 base respectively, with 7 bases between them. Germline V gives CDR1 LNHDA, CDR2 SQIVND (reference sequence). The CDR3 is 13 residues long. DNA of the CDR3: TGTGCCAGTAGTAGGTCAGCGAACACTGAAGCTTTCTTT. This gives the protein CASSRSANTEAFF.

The chain recombines TRBV5-4 with TRBJ2-5; D is perhaps TRBD1 (6 bases). CDR3 length equals 13 residues. The germline V gene has CDR1 SGHNT and CDR2 YYREEE (reference sequence). With 4 bases removed from V and 0 bases from J, the gap between germline ends came to 7 bases. DNA for the CDR3: TGTGCCAGCAGCCGGACAGACCAAGAGACCCAGTACTTC. It codes for CASSRTDQETQYF.

The rearrangement links TRBV28 to TRBJ2-7; D gene ambiguous. The length of the CDR3 is 13 residues. The ends were cut back, 10 bases at V and 2 bases at J, with 15 bases in the middle. The germline V gene encodes CDR1 MDHEN and CDR2 SYDVKM. CDR3 DNA: TGTGCCACCTTGAAGGGCAGCCCCTACGAGCAGTACTTC. Translated, it gives CATLKGSPYEQYF.

The rearrangement uses TRBV5-1 and TRBJ2-7; TRBD1 is a possible D gene (6 bases). CDR1 and CDR2 (germline): SGHRS, YFSETQ. With 0 bases removed from V and 4 bases from J, the gap between germline ends came to 14 bases. The CDR3 has 15 residues. CDR3 protein: CASSLGGLGGYEQYF. CDR3 sequence (DNA): TGCGCCAGCAGCTTGGGAGGCTTAGGGGGATACGAGCAGTACTTC. The variable domain in full, completed from reference TRBV5-1 and TRBJ2-7, reads KAGVTQTPRYLIKTRGQQVTLSCSPISGHRSVSWYQQTPGQGLQFLFEYFSETQRNKGNFPGRFSGRQFSNSRSEMNVSTLELGDSALYLCASSLGGLGGYEQYFGPGTRLTVT.

As to this clone: A much larger clone differs from this one at a single base, so this may be a read error. The chain employs TRBV2 and TRBJ2-3, with 11 bases identical to TRBD1. The V gene's germline CDR1 is SNHLY and CDR2 FYNNEI. Trimming took 10 bases from V and 4 from J; bases not matched to a gene: 4. The CDR3 is 13 residues long. CDR3 bases: TGTGCCACCCAGGGACAGGGGGCAGATACGCAGTATTTT. Amino acid sequence: CATQGQGADTQYF.

Of note for this clone: Compared with germline, one end of the junction differs, possibly owing to a read error. This chain connects TRBV5-1 to TRBJ1-1; TRBD1 is a possible D gene (6 bases). CDR3 size: 16 residues. Germline V lookup: CDR1 SGHRS, CDR2 YFSETQ. The CDR3 DNA reads TGCGCCAGCGGCTTGGCCTGGGGGCGCCAGAACACTGAAGCTTTCTTT. Translating it yields CASGLAWGRQNTEAFF.

Only one count was recorded for this clone. CDR3 DNA: TGTGCCTGGGACAGGACGTATAATTCACCCCTCCACTTT. Its protein is CAWDRTYNSPLHF. This chain uses TRBV30 with TRBJ1-6; D is possibly TRBD1 (6 bases). The CDR3 spans 13 residues. The ends were cut back, 5 bases at V and 4 bases at J, with 9 bases in the middle. Germline-derived CDR1 and CDR2 are GTSNPN and SVGIG (reference sequence).

With respect to this clone: A much larger clone sits a single nucleotide away, making a read error possible. This rearrangement joins TRBV28 to TRBJ2-3; no clear D. Germline CDR1 is MDHEN and CDR2 is SYDVKM. This CDR3 comprises 13 residues. The germline V and J ends were trimmed by 3 bases and 1 base, with 5 bases remaining between them. CDR3 nucleotide sequence: TGTGCCAGCAGTTTCCCGGGCACAGATACGCAGTATTTT. This codes for CASSFPGTDTQYF. The variable domain in full, with the rest retrieved from reference TRBV28 and TRBJ2-3, is DVKVTQSSRYLVKRTGEKVFLECVQDMDHENMFWYRQDPGLGLRLIYFSYDVKMKEKGDIPEGYSVSREKKERFSLILESASTNQTSMYLCASSFPGTDTQYFGPGTRLTVL.